Listed below are T cell receptor beta chains from one sample, sequenced in a study of blood T cell repertoires in COVID-19. Sequenced by immunoSEQ multiplex PCR; TCRdb stores in-frame clones only, minus some. This table holds nearly 90,000 clones, 88% found once. Input material: peripheral blood. The source of these receptors is a man aged 80 or over with acute or convalescent COVID-19. The CDR3 runs from the conserved cysteine through the conserved F or W. Fields, in order: CDR3 DNA, CDR3 protein, clone size, V gene, D gene, CDR3 length, J gene. A D gene is named only where the DNA matches it firmly. Size is omitted from some rows. Given values are once, few, many or a class for expanded clones.

DNA: TGTGCCTGGAGACTCGGGGACTATGGCTACACCTTC
CDR3: CAWRLGDYGYTF
size: .
V: TRBV30
D: .
length: 12
J: TRBJ1-2

DNA: TGTGCCAGCAGCCCAGGGAACTCTGGGGCCAACGTCCTGACTTTC
CDR3: CASSPGNSGANVLTF
size: .
V: TRBV7-9
D: .
length: 15
J: TRBJ2-6

DNA: TGTGCCATCAGCTACAGGACAGGATTTTCACCCCTCCACTTT
CDR3: CAISYRTGFSPLHF
size: once
V: TRBV10-3
D: TRBD1
length: 14
J: TRBJ1-6

DNA: TGTGCCAGCAGTTATCAGGGAACAGGGTATAATTCACCCCTCCACTTT
CDR3: CASSYQGTGYNSPLHF
size: .
V: TRBV6-5
D: .
length: 16
J: TRBJ1-6

DNA: TGTGCCAGCAGCTGGGGGACTAGCTCCTACAATGAGCAGTTCTTC
CDR3: CASSWGTSSYNEQFF
size: .
V: TRBV7-8
D: TRBD2
length: 15
J: TRBJ2-1

DNA: TGTGCCAGCAGCCCCGGGACAGGGGCTCAGCCCCAGCATTTT
CDR3: CASSPGTGAQPQHF
size: .
V: TRBV6-4
D: TRBD1
length: 14
J: TRBJ1-5

DNA: TGTGCCAGCAGCGACCGCGGACAGGGGCCACAAGAGACCCAGTACTTC
CDR3: CASSDRGQGPQETQYF
size: .
V: TRBV7-9
D: TRBD1
length: 16
J: TRBJ2-5

DNA: TGTGCCAGCAGCCCGGACAGTAATTCCTACAATGAGCAGTTCTTC
CDR3: CASSPDSNSYNEQFF
size: once
V: TRBV5-4
D: .
length: 15
J: TRBJ2-1

DNA: TGCAGTGCTAGTCGACTCGCAACTAATGAAAAACTGTTTTTT
CDR3: CSASRLATNEKLFF
size: few
V: TRBV20-1
D: .
length: 14
J: TRBJ1-4

DNA: TGTGCCACCAGACAGCCTAAAGGACTCGCAGAGAAGGTCTACGAGCAGTACTTC
CDR3: CATRQPKGLAEKVYEQYF
size: .
V: TRBV24-1
D: .
length: 18
J: TRBJ2-7

DNA: TGTGCCAGCAGTGTAAGGGGGACAGATACGCAGTATTTT
CDR3: CASSVRGTDTQYF
size: once
V: TRBV6-4
D: .
length: 13
J: TRBJ2-3

DNA: TGTGCCAGCAGTGAAGGCAGGGGGCTGACTAATGAAAAACTGTTTTTT
CDR3: CASSEGRGLTNEKLFF
size: .
V: TRBV2
D: TRBD1
length: 16
J: TRBJ1-4

DNA: TGCGCCAGCAGCAACAGGGGGCATAGCACCGGGGAGCTGTTTTTT
CDR3: CASSNRGHSTGELFF
size: .
V: TRBV5-1
D: TRBD1
length: 15
J: TRBJ2-2

DNA: TGTGCCATCAGTGATTTGGGGGCGAGCACTGAAGCTTTCTTT
CDR3: CAISDLGASTEAFF
size: .
V: TRBV10-3
D: .
length: 14
J: TRBJ1-1

DNA: TGTGCCAGCCGGGACAATAACTATGGCTACACCTTC
CDR3: CASRDNNYGYTF
size: .
V: TRBV2
D: .
length: 12
J: TRBJ1-2

DNA: TGTGCCAGCAGTCTGGGACAGGCGAACACTGAAGCTTTCTTT
CDR3: CASSLGQANTEAFF
size: .
V: TRBV28
D: TRBD1
length: 14
J: TRBJ1-1

DNA: TGTGCCAGTACATATAGCGGGGGGAGCACAGATACGCAGTATTTT
CDR3: CASTYSGGSTDTQYF
size: .
V: TRBV19
D: TRBD2
length: 15
J: TRBJ2-3

DNA: TGCGCCAGCAGCTTGGCCCGGCAGGCGAACACTGAAGCTTTCTTT
CDR3: CASSLARQANTEAFF
size: .
V: TRBV5-1
D: .
length: 15
J: TRBJ1-1

DNA: TGCGCCAGCAGCTTGGGGCGGGGAGGAAATCTTAATTCACCCCTCCACTTT
CDR3: CASSLGRGGNLNSPLHF
size: .
V: TRBV5-1
D: .
length: 17
J: TRBJ1-6

DNA: TGTGCCATCAGTGAGTCGGCAGGATACACAGATACGCAGTATTTT
CDR3: CAISESAGYTDTQYF
size: .
V: TRBV10-3
D: .
length: 15
J: TRBJ2-3

DNA: TGTGCCAGCAGCGTAGGGGCAGGGGCTAACTATGGCTACACCTTC
CDR3: CASSVGAGANYGYTF
size: .
V: TRBV9
D: .
length: 15
J: TRBJ1-2

DNA: TGTGCCAGCAGCTTGTCCGGCCAGAGGGAGACCCAGTACTTC
CDR3: CASSLSGQRETQYF
size: few
V: TRBV5-4
D: .
length: 14
J: TRBJ2-5

DNA: TGTGCCAGCAGCGTAGCTAGTGCGGGACTAGGGCTAGTCATCGGGGAGCTGTTTTTT
CDR3: CASSVASAGLGLVIGELFF
size: .
V: TRBV9
D: TRBD2
length: 19
J: TRBJ2-2

DNA: TGCGCCAGCAGCTTGGAGGGACAGATCTCGAACACCGGGGAGCTGTTTTTT
CDR3: CASSLEGQISNTGELFF
size: .
V: TRBV5-1
D: TRBD1
length: 17
J: TRBJ2-2

DNA: TGTGCCAGCAGCTTAGTAGGGGCGGACACTGAAGCTTTCTTT
CDR3: CASSLVGADTEAFF
size: .
V: TRBV7-2
D: .
length: 14
J: TRBJ1-1

DNA: TGTGCCAGCGCGGGACAGCTAACAATGAACACTGAAGCTTTCTTT
CDR3: CASAGQLTMNTEAFF
size: .
V: TRBV6-5
D: TRBD1
length: 15
J: TRBJ1-1

DNA: TGTGCCAGCAACCCACGAACTCAGGGGGCTTCGAACACTGAAGCTTTCTTT
CDR3: CASNPRTQGASNTEAFF
size: .
V: TRBV21-1
D: .
length: 17
J: TRBJ1-1

DNA: TGTGCCAGCAGCCTGGTGGTGACTAGCGGGAGGTGGGGCGGCACAGATACGCAGTATTTT
CDR3: CASSLVVTSGRWGGTDTQYF
size: once
V: TRBV6-2/TRBV6-3
D: TRBD2
length: 20
J: TRBJ2-3

DNA: TGTGCCAGCAGTTTAAGGGACTCTAGCTCCTACAATGAGCAGTTCTTC
CDR3: CASSLRDSSSYNEQFF
size: .
V: TRBV28
D: .
length: 16
J: TRBJ2-1

DNA: TGTGCCAGCAGCTTAGGCGGCGGGAGGTACAACGAGCAGTACTTC
CDR3: CASSLGGGRYNEQYF
size: .
V: TRBV7-2
D: TRBD2
length: 15
J: TRBJ2-7

DNA: TGTGCCAGCAGCCAAGACCCCGATCAGCCCCAGCATTTT
CDR3: CASSQDPDQPQHF
size: .
V: TRBV3-1/TRBV3-2
D: .
length: 13
J: TRBJ1-5

DNA: TGTGCCAGCAGCCCCCCGGGACAGGGCCACGAGCAGTACTTC
CDR3: CASSPPGQGHEQYF
size: .
V: TRBV7-2
D: TRBD1
length: 14
J: TRBJ2-7

DNA: TGTGCCACCAGTGATTCCCGACAGGGTGCGATCGAGCAGTACTTC
CDR3: CATSDSRQGAIEQYF
size: .
V: TRBV24-1
D: TRBD1
length: 15
J: TRBJ2-7

DNA: TGTGCCATCTCGGGACAGCCGATTGTTGACGAGCAGTACTTC
CDR3: CAISGQPIVDEQYF
size: .
V: TRBV28
D: TRBD1
length: 14
J: TRBJ2-7

DNA: TGTGCCAGCTCACCACTCTTTACAGGGCTCGGGCGGGACACTGAAGCTTTCTTT
CDR3: CASSPLFTGLGRDTEAFF
size: .
V: TRBV18
D: .
length: 18
J: TRBJ1-1

DNA: TGTGCCAGCAGTTACTCGAGGGCTCCTGGCTACGAGCAGTACTTC
CDR3: CASSYSRAPGYEQYF
size: .
V: TRBV6-5
D: .
length: 15
J: TRBJ2-7

DNA: TGTGCCAGCGCCGGGGGCCAAGAGACCCAGTACTTC
CDR3: CASAGGQETQYF
size: once
V: TRBV6-5
D: .
length: 12
J: TRBJ2-5

DNA: TGTGCCAGCAGCCCAAGATCATCACTCCGAGACAGGGAGAGGGACCCAGCTTTCTTT
CDR3: CASSPRSSLRDRERDPAFF
size: .
V: TRBV3-1/TRBV3-2
D: TRBD1
length: 19
J: TRBJ1-1

DNA: TGTGCCAGCAGCAAACAGGGATACGAGCAGTACTTC
CDR3: CASSKQGYEQYF
size: .
V: TRBV11-2
D: .
length: 12
J: TRBJ2-7

DNA: TGCGCCAGGATGGGGCTCTTAGGGAACACTGAAGCTTTCTTT
CDR3: CARMGLLGNTEAFF
size: .
V: TRBV10-1
D: .
length: 14
J: TRBJ1-1

DNA: TGTGCCAGCAGCTTAGTTTCGGCAGACTTCGAGCAGTACTTC
CDR3: CASSLVSADFEQYF
size: .
V: TRBV7-2
D: .
length: 14
J: TRBJ2-7

DNA: TGTGCCAGCAGCTTTCGGAGCGGGGGGACTAGCACAGATACGCAGTATTTT
CDR3: CASSFRSGGTSTDTQYF
size: .
V: TRBV5-5
D: TRBD2
length: 17
J: TRBJ2-3

DNA: TGTGCCAGCAGCCCTATAGCGGGAGTCACGTTCTTC
CDR3: CASSPIAGVTFF
size: .
V: TRBV3-1/TRBV3-2
D: TRBD2
length: 12
J: TRBJ2-1

DNA: TGCGCCAGCAGCGGCGGGCTAGCGGGACCGAGGGATGAGCAGTTCTTC
CDR3: CASSGGLAGPRDEQFF
size: .
V: TRBV5-1
D: TRBD2
length: 16
J: TRBJ2-1

DNA: TGTGCCAGCCCGACAATCGACGACTACAATGAGCAGTTCTTC
CDR3: CASPTIDDYNEQFF
size: .
V: TRBV3-1/TRBV3-2
D: .
length: 14
J: TRBJ2-1

DNA: TGTGCCAGCAGCTTCGCGGGAAAGAGCTCCTACGAGCAGTACTTC
CDR3: CASSFAGKSSYEQYF
size: .
V: TRBV6-2/TRBV6-3
D: .
length: 15
J: TRBJ2-7

DNA: TGTGCCAGCAGCTTAGAAGTGGAGGAGACCCAGTACTTC
CDR3: CASSLEVEETQYF
size: .
V: TRBV7-2
D: .
length: 13
J: TRBJ2-5

DNA: TGTGCCAGCAGCCCGTGGGGAGGGAACACTGAAGCTTTCTTT
CDR3: CASSPWGGNTEAFF
size: .
V: TRBV7-2
D: .
length: 14
J: TRBJ1-1

DNA: TGTGCCAGTAGTTTGACCGGGAGGGAGCGGAATCAGCCCCAGCATTTT
CDR3: CASSLTGRERNQPQHF
size: .
V: TRBV19
D: .
length: 16
J: TRBJ1-5

DNA: TGTGCCAGCAGTTCCTGGGTAGCGGGAGACCAGCAGTACTTC
CDR3: CASSSWVAGDQQYF
size: few
V: TRBV2
D: TRBD2
length: 14
J: TRBJ2-7

DNA: TGCGCCAGCAGCCCGGGGCAGGGGACGGCCACCGGGGAGCTGTTTTTT
CDR3: CASSPGQGTATGELFF
size: .
V: TRBV5-1
D: .
length: 16
J: TRBJ2-2

DNA: TGTGCCAGCAGCCAAGAGGGAACGGGAGGGACCTACGAGCAGTACTTC
CDR3: CASSQEGTGGTYEQYF
size: few
V: TRBV4-2
D: TRBD2
length: 16
J: TRBJ2-7

DNA: TGCGCCAGCAGCTTGCGGGTAGATACGCAGTATTTT
CDR3: CASSLRVDTQYF
size: .
V: TRBV5-1
D: .
length: 12
J: TRBJ2-3

DNA: TGTGCCAGCGGCGGATCAAGTGGGGCAGCTTCAGGCGAGCAGTACTTC
CDR3: CASGGSSGAASGEQYF
size: .
V: TRBV11-2
D: .
length: 16
J: TRBJ2-7

DNA: TGCGCCAGCAGCTTGCCCGGGGGGAGCACAGATACGCAGTATTTT
CDR3: CASSLPGGSTDTQYF
size: .
V: TRBV5-1
D: TRBD2
length: 15
J: TRBJ2-3

DNA: TGTGCTAGTGGGGAGGGGGCCAGCTTTCGGGATTCTGGAAACACCATATATTTT
CDR3: CASGEGASFRDSGNTIYF
size: .
V: TRBV12-5
D: TRBD1
length: 18
J: TRBJ1-3

DNA: TGTGCCAGCAGCCTATATGGGACTAGCGGGAGGGCCGGTACAGATACGCAGTATTTT
CDR3: CASSLYGTSGRAGTDTQYF
size: .
V: TRBV13
D: TRBD2
length: 19
J: TRBJ2-3

DNA: TGTGCCAGCAGCTTAGAAGGGCGAGCGGGTTTAAACTCCTACGAGCAGTACTTC
CDR3: CASSLEGRAGLNSYEQYF
size: .
V: TRBV11-2
D: .
length: 18
J: TRBJ2-7

DNA: TGTGCCAGCAGCCAAGATCGGGGGGGCTCCTATAATTCACCCCTCCACTTT
CDR3: CASSQDRGGSYNSPLHF
size: .
V: TRBV3-1/TRBV3-2
D: .
length: 17
J: TRBJ1-6

DNA: TGTGCCAGCAGCCAACCCCGACAGGGGGCCGGAGATACGCAGTATTTT
CDR3: CASSQPRQGAGDTQYF
size: .
V: TRBV7-9
D: TRBD1
length: 16
J: TRBJ2-3